This section outlines one TCR beta chain sequence together with its context. Antigen specificity is unknown. The data belong to a study of T cells in localized non-small cell lung cancer. Study-wide points: Uninvolved adjacent lung showed peak T cell clonality, exceeding tumor. Multi-region tumor sequencing was not done, so intratumor heterogeneity could not be excluded.

This CDR3 region has 14 residues. CDR1 and CDR2 (germline): WNHNN, SYGVQD (reference sequence). Trimming took off 3 bases at V and 3 bases at J, with 12 bases between the two ends. Method: immunoSEQ multiplex PCR; TCRdb's copy keeps in-frame clones and lacks some. The sample has about 78,000 clones; 70% to 90% are singletons. The clonotype originates from a man aged 40-75 years with stage I lung adenocarcinoma. This sample comprised peripheral blood, obtained before any cancer treatment. The chain recombines TRBV10-1 with TRBJ2-7; D is ambiguous. CDR3 protein: CASSDQQSDYEQYF. The CDR3 region has the DNA TGCGCCAGCAGTGATCAACAGTCCGACTACGAGCAGTACTTC.